Listed below are T cell receptor beta chains from one sample, sequenced in a study of response to subunit inactivated influenza vaccine. Each CDR3 protein is one row after TCRdb ran MiXCR on the RT-PCR reads. The sample shows 500,000 to 600,000 distinct CDR3 sequences, approximately 16% of them seen only once. Sequencing was performed on CD4+ T cells sorted from PBMCs, taken less than 30 months after vaccination. The receptors stem from a man in his fifties or sixties who received an inactivated influenza vaccine. CDR3s include the opening cysteine and the closing phenylalanine or tryptophan. D genes are given only for firm matches. Expanded clones are given a class, and other clones once, few, many or no size at all.

TRBV9	17	-	TRBD1	TRBJ1-4	CASSGTGLASANEKLFF	TGTGCCAGCAGCGGGACAGGGTTGGCCTCCGCTAATGAAAAACTGTTTTTT
TRBV20-1	8	few	-	TRBJ2-5	CSVEAQYF	TGCAGTGTGGAGGCCCAGTACTTC
TRBV21-1	16	-	-	TRBJ2-5	CASRPRLAGVGETQYF	TGTGCCAGCCGCCCTCGACTAGCGGGAGTAGGAGAGACCCAGTACTTC
TRBV29-1	13	few	-	TRBJ1-2	CSVFSWGDYGYTF	TGCAGCGTGTTCTCTTGGGGGGACTATGGCTACACCTTC
TRBV28	10	-	-	TRBJ2-5	CASSRGTQYF	TGTGCCAGCAGCCGGGGGACCCAGTACTTC
TRBV6-2/TRBV6-3	16	-	TRBD2	TRBJ2-7	CASSYVGLARQYEQYF	TGTGCCAGCAGTTACGTCGGACTAGCGAGACAATACGAGCAGTACTTC
TRBV5-1	15	many	-	TRBJ1-4	CASSLAVSGNEKLFF	TGCGCCAGCAGCTTGGCGGTCAGCGGGAATGAAAAACTGTTTTTT
TRBV6-5	16	few	TRBD2	TRBJ2-5	CASSYDASGDQETQYF	TGTGCCAGCAGTTACGATGCTAGCGGGGACCAAGAGACCCAGTACTTC
TRBV29-1	13	-	-	TRBJ2-1	CSVSPRPLGEQFF	TGCAGCGTTTCGCCAAGACCCCTGGGCGAGCAGTTCTTC
TRBV20-1	12	many	-	TRBJ2-3	CSASQATDTQYF	TGCAGTGCTAGCCAGGCCACAGATACGCAGTATTTT
TRBV30	14	-	-	TRBJ1-1	CAWSVGRMNTEAFF	TGTGCCTGGAGTGTAGGGCGGATGAACACTGAAGCTTTCTTT
TRBV4-3	16	-	-	TRBJ1-4	CASSQDSQGMVGKLFF	TGCGCCAGCAGCCAAGACAGTCAGGGGATGGTTGGAAAACTGTTTTTT
TRBV5-5	15	many	TRBD1	TRBJ1-5	CASSVQGGAGQPQHF	TGTGCCAGCAGCGTGCAAGGGGGCGCGGGTCAGCCCCAGCATTTT
TRBV29-1	12	-	TRBD1	TRBJ1-2	CSVDRGPYGYTF	TGCAGCGTCGACAGGGGGCCATATGGCTACACCTTC
TRBV10-3	11	-	-	TRBJ1-1	CAISGDTEAFF	TGTGCCATCAGCGGAGACACTGAAGCTTTCTTT
TRBV28	14	-	-	TRBJ2-3	CASGRGRHLDTQYF	TGTGCCAGCGGTCGCGGTAGGCATTTAGATACGCAGTATTTT
TRBV19	14	-	-	TRBJ2-2	CASSIDGFTGELFF	TGTGCCAGTAGTATAGACGGCTTCACCGGGGAGCTGTTTTTT
TRBV20-1	14	few	TRBD1	TRBJ1-2	CSARGNRGRGDYTF	TGCAGTGCTAGAGGGAACAGGGGACGGGGGGACTACACCTTC
TRBV20-1	13	few	-	TRBJ1-5	CSAPTGSNQPQHF	TGCAGTGCTCCTACGGGTAGCAATCAGCCCCAGCATTTT
TRBV9	15	few	-	TRBJ2-3	CASSVDGHRSDTQYF	TGTGCCAGCAGCGTAGACGGGCATCGCTCAGATACGCAGTATTTT
TRBV7-2	15	few	-	TRBJ2-1	CASSLAFSSYNEQFF	TGTGCCAGCAGCTTAGCGTTTAGCTCCTACAATGAGCAGTTCTTC
TRBV28	16	-	TRBD1	TRBJ2-3	CASSRFQGVGTDTQYF	TGTGCCAGCAGTCGCTTCCAGGGGGTCGGCACAGATACGCAGTATTTT
TRBV20-1	12	-	TRBD1	TRBJ2-5	CSAPDRDKTQYF	TGCAGTGCCCCGGACAGGGATAAGACCCAGTACTTC
TRBV10-3	14	few	TRBD2	TRBJ2-7	CAISGGSGFDEQYF	TGTGCCATCAGCGGCGGGAGTGGATTTGACGAGCAGTACTTC
TRBV20-1	13	many	TRBD2	TRBJ2-3	CSARREGLDTQYF	TGCAGTGCTCGGCGGGAGGGCTTAGATACGCAGTATTTT
TRBV18	14	many	-	TRBJ2-7	CASSPQGGGIEQYF	TGTGCCAGCTCACCACAAGGAGGGGGCATCGAGCAGTACTTC
TRBV12-3/TRBV12-4	15	many	-	TRBJ1-1	CASTRGLQGVTEAFF	TGTGCCAGCACCCGGGGACTTCAAGGGGTCACTGAAGCTTTCTTT
TRBV24-1	15	-	TRBD1	TRBJ1-2	CATSDAHRGSYGYTF	TGTGCCACCAGTGACGCGCACAGGGGATCATATGGCTACACCTTC
TRBV7-2	16	few	TRBD1	TRBJ1-3	CASSRDSLLSGNTIYF	TGTGCCAGCAGCCGGGACAGCCTCCTCTCTGGAAACACCATATATTTT
TRBV29-1	15	many	TRBD2	TRBJ2-1	CSVEGSAGGLNEQFF	TGCAGCGTTGAAGGGTCAGCGGGAGGACTCAATGAGCAGTTCTTC
TRBV7-2	11	-	-	TRBJ1-4	CASSLGGVLFF	TGTGCCAGCAGCTTAGGGGGTGTACTGTTTTTT
TRBV10-3	12	-	TRBD1	TRBJ1-1	CAISTGDEEAFF	TGTGCCATCAGTACAGGGGATGAGGAAGCTTTCTTT
TRBV5-1	17	few	-	TRBJ2-5	CASSLGGSSSPQETQYF	TGCGCCAGCAGCTTGGGTGGATCGTCCTCACCTCAAGAGACCCAGTACTTC
TRBV5-1	14	few	-	TRBJ2-1	CASSLLAQYNEQFF	TGCGCCAGCAGCTTGCTAGCGCAATACAATGAGCAGTTCTTC
TRBV20-1	16	few	TRBD2	TRBJ2-1	CSARAGSGGLNNEQFF	TGCAGTGCTAGAGCGGGTAGCGGGGGCCTGAACAATGAGCAGTTCTTC
TRBV15	14	-	-	TRBJ2-7	CATSRTAENYEQYF	TGTGCCACCAGCAGGACGGCGGAAAACTACGAGCAGTACTTC
TRBV7-2	16	many	-	TRBJ2-3	CASSLALGLLGDTQYF	TGTGCCAGCAGCTTAGCGTTGGGCCTACTGGGGGATACGCAGTATTTT
TRBV5-1	15	-	TRBD1	TRBJ2-4	CASSSTGGAGDIQYF	TGCGCCAGCAGCTCCACAGGGGGCGCAGGGGACATTCAGTACTTC
TRBV7-8	15	few	-	TRBJ1-3	CASSSRGNSGNTIYF	TGTGCCAGCAGCTCCAGGGGAAATTCTGGAAACACCATATATTTT
TRBV5-1	17	-	TRBD2	TRBJ2-1	CASSLTSGRATYNEQFF	TGCGCCAGCAGCTTGACTAGCGGGAGAGCCACCTACAATGAGCAGTTCTTC
TRBV12-3/TRBV12-4	14	-	-	TRBJ2-2	CASSLSGLTGELFF	TGTGCCAGCAGTTTGTCAGGGCTCACCGGGGAGCTGTTTTTT
TRBV12-3/TRBV12-4	11	few	-	TRBJ1-1	CASTLRTEAFF	TGTGCCAGCACCCTTAGGACTGAAGCTTTCTTT
TRBV5-5	15	-	TRBD2	TRBJ2-7	CASSYAGEGSYEQYF	TGTGCCAGCAGCTACGCCGGGGAGGGCTCCTACGAGCAGTACTTC
TRBV15	15	few	-	TRBJ2-1	CATSRGGHQGDEQFF	TGTGCCACCAGCAGAGGGGGACATCAAGGGGATGAGCAGTTCTTC